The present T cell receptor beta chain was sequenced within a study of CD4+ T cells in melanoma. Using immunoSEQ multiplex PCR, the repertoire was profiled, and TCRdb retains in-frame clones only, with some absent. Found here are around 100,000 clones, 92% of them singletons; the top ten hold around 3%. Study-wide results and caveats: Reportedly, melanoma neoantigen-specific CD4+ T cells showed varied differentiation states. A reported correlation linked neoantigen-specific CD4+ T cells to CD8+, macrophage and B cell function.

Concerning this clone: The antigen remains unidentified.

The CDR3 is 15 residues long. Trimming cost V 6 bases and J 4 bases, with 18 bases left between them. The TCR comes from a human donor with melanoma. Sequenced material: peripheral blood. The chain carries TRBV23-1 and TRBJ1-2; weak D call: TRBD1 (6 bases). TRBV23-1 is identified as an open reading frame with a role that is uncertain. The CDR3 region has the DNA TGCGCCAGCAGATTCTCAACCAGGGGAGTCTATGGCTACACCTTC. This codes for CASRFSTRGVYGYTF.